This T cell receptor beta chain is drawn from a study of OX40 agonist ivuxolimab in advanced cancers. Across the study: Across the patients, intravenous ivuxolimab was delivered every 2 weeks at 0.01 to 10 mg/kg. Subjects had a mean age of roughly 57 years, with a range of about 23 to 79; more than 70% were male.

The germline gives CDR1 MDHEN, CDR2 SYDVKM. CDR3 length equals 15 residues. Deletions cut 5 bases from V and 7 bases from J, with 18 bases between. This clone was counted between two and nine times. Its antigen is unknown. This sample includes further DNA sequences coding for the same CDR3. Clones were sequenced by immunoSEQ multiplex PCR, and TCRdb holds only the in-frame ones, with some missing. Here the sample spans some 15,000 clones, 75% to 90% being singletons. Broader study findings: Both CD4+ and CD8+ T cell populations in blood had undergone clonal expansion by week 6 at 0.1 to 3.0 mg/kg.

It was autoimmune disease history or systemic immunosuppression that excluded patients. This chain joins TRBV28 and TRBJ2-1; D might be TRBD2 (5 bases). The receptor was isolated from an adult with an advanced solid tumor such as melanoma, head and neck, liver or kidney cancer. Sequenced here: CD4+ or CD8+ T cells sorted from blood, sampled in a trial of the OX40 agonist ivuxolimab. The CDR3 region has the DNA TGTGCCAGCAGTCTGACCACCGGGGTGATAAATGAGCAGTTCTTC. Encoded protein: CASSLTTGVINEQFF.